The T cell receptor (beta chain) described here comes from a study of cytomegalovirus exposure and HLA in healthy donors. Study-level points and caveats: Upon later analysis, HLA-associated TCR beta chains proved more clonally expanded than other, equally common chains.

The junction had 8 bases not matched to a gene; V was cut back by 5 bases and J by 7 bases. The CDR3 is 15 residues long. Germline-derived CDR1 and CDR2 are SNHLY and FYNNEI. Points on this clone: Its matching antigen is unknown.

PCR involved 60 Vbeta and 13 Jbeta primers. Sequenced by immunoSEQ multiplex PCR; TCRdb stores in-frame clones only, minus some. The sample has roughly 190,000 clones, around 83% seen once. The sequencing input was PBMCs. This clonotype originated in a woman aged 45-60 years in good health and CMV-seropositive. The chain carries TRBV2 and TRBJ2-1; 10 positions agree with TRBD2. The CDR3 sequence: CASSLGLALLNEQFF. The DNA of the CDR3 is TGTGCCAGCAGTTTGGGACTAGCGTTATTGAATGAGCAGTTCTTC. The complete variable domain, with remaining parts taken from reference TRBV2 and TRBJ2-1, reads EPEVTQTPSHQVTQMGQEVILRCVPISNHLYFYWYRQILGQKVEFLVSFYNNEISEKSEIFDDQFSVERPDGSNFTLKIRSTKLEDSAMYFCASSLGLALLNEQFFGPGTRLTVL.